This note documents a single T cell receptor beta chain sequence. As yet, its antigen is unknown. The sample is drawn from a study of cytomegalovirus exposure and HLA in healthy donors. The CDR3 is made up of 14 amino acids. The ends were cut back, 7 bases at V and 9 bases at J, with 16 bases in the middle. Per germline, CDR1 SGHTA and CDR2 FQGNSA. The PCR contained 60 Vbeta and 13 Jbeta primers. This table comes from immunoSEQ multiplex PCR, and its TCRdb copy is limited to in-frame clones, with some not included. The table includes 210,000 or so clones, more than 60% detected once. Study results and limitations: Solely CMV serostatus was available to characterize immune exposure. In a later analysis, TCR association rates varied by HLA locus: DRB1 most, HLA-C fewest.

The sequence came from a woman aged 55-69 years in good health and CMV-seropositive. This chain links TRBV7-2 with TRBJ1-6, with unresolved D. Sequenced material: PBMCs. CDR3 amino acids: CASTPRSPGSPLHF. The CDR3 bases are TGTGCCAGCACCCCGCGGTCGCCGGGTTCACCCCTCCACTTT.